The table lists the clone carrying this T cell receptor beta chain with a count of one. The table came from immunoSEQ multiplex PCR; TCRdb's copy has only in-frame clones and leaves some out. The top ten clones hold 3.5% to 5% of a sample with approximately 66,000 clones, 70% to 90% of them seen once. This record comes from a study of technical replicates of blood from several donors. This CDR3 comprises 18 residues. The J segment lost 1 base and the V segment lost 3 bases, leaving 9 bases of the junction unmatched. In germline, CDR1 is SGHRS, CDR2 YFSETQ. What was sequenced was PBMCs. The chain joins TRBV5-1 to TRBJ2-2, with TRBD2 identical over 10 bases. This clonotype originated in a human donor in good health. Some clones in this sample may be carry-over from other donors' samples. The chain's CDR3 is CASSSTPLAGVNTGELFF. CDR3 nucleotides: TGCGCCAGCAGCTCGACTCCTCTAGCGGGAGTGAACACCGGGGAGCTGTTTTTT. The whole variable domain, filled in from reference TRBV5-1 and TRBJ2-2, reads KAGVTQTPRYLIKTRGQQVTLSCSPISGHRSVSWYQQTPGQGLQFLFEYFSETQRNKGNFPGRFSGRQFSNSRSEMNVSTLELGDSALYLCASSSTPLAGVNTGELFFGEGSRLTVL.